This T cell receptor beta chain was profiled in a study of blood T cell repertoires in COVID-19. For the study at large: Some COVID-19 samples were acute and others convalescent; all came from the United States, Italy and Spain.

In the source study's methods: Estimation of nucleated cell counts relied on the amplification of reference gene primers. Profiled with immunoSEQ multiplex PCR; TCRdb holds only in-frame clones, not every one. That table supplies the V and J calls and clone size; D and trimming were determined from the DNA. This sample has tens of thousands of clones, with approximately 90% found just once. The TCR sequence derives from a man in his 70s with active or convalescent COVID-19. Source material: peripheral blood.

CDR3: CASSEYTAMNTEAFF. DNA for the CDR3: TGTGCCAGCAGTGAATATACAGCCATGAACACTGAAGCTTTCTTT. The rearrangement uses TRBV6-1 and TRBJ1-1; D gene ambiguous. This CDR3 is built from 15 residues. Germline assignment: CDR1 MNHNS and CDR2 SASEGT. V lost 2 bases to trimming and J lost 0 bases, with 10 bases between them.